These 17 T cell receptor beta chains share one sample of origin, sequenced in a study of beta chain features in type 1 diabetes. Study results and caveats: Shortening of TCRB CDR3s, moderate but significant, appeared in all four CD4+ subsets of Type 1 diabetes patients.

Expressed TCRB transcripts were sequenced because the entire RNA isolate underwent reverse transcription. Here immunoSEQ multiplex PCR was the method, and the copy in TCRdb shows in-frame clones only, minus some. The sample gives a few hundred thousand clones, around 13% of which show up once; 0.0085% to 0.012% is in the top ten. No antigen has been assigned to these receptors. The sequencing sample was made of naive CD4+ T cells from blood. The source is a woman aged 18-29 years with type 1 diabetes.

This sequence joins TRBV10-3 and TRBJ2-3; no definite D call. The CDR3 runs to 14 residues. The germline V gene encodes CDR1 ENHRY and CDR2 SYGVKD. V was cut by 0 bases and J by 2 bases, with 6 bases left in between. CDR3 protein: CAISESQITDTQYF. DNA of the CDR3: TGTGCCATCAGTGAGTCACAGATCACAGATACGCAGTATTTT.

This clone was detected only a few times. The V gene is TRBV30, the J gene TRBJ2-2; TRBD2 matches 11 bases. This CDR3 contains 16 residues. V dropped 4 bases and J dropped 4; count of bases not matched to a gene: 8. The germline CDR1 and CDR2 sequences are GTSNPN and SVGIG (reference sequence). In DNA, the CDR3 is TGTGCCTGGAAATTACTAGCGGGAGTCCCCACCGGGGAGCTGTTTTTT. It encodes CAWKLLAGVPTGELFF. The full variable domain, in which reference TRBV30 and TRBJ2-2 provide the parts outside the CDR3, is SQTIHQWPATLVQPVGSPLSLECTVEGTSNPNLYWYRQAAGRGLQLLFYSVGIGQISSEVPQNLSASRPQDRQFILSSKKLLLSDSGFYLCAWKLLAGVPTGELFFGEGSRLTVL.

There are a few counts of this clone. The CDR3 sequence is CASSLGLAGPPGDEQFF. The DNA of the CDR3 is TGTGCCAGCAGCCTGGGACTAGCGGGCCCCCCGGGGGATGAGCAGTTCTTC. The chain is built from TRBV7-9 and TRBJ2-1, with 12 bases matching TRBD2. V trimming: 5 bases; J trimming: 8 bases; junction bases outside the gene matches: 13. Germline CDR1 and CDR2: SEHNR and FQNEAQ (reference sequence). The CDR3 totals 17 residues.

This CDR3 reads CASSLREKLFF. The CDR3 DNA sequence: TGTGCCAGCAGCTTACGGGAAAAACTGTTTTTT. V and J are TRBV7-9 and TRBJ1-4; D is unresolved. Per germline, CDR1 SEHNR and CDR2 FQNEAQ (reference sequence). Trimming removed 2 bases from V and 8 bases from J, with 3 bases in between. The CDR3 is 11 amino acids.

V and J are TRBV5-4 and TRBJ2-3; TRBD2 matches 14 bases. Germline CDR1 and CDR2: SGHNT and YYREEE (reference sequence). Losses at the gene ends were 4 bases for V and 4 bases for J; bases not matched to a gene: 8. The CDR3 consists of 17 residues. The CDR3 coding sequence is TGTGCCAGCAGCGACGGGACTAGCGGGAGTTTGCCAGATACGCAGTATTTT. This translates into CASSDGTSGSLPDTQYF.

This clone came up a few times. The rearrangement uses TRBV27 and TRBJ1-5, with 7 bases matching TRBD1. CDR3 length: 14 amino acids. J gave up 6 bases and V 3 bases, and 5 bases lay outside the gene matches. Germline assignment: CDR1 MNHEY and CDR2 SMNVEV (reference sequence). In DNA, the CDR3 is TGTGCCAGCAGTTTTTCCACAGGGGTTCAGCCCCAGCATTTT. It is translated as CASSFSTGVQPQHF.

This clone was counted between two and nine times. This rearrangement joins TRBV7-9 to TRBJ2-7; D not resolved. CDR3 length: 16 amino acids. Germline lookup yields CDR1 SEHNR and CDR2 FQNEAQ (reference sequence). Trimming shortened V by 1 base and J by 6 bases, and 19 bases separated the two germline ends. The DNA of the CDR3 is TGTGCCAGCAGCTTAGGGTTCAGAACGTTATATTCCGAGCAGTACTTC. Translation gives CASSLGFRTLYSEQYF.

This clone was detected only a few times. The CDR3 DNA follows: TGCGCCAGCAGCTTGTTAACAGGGACGGGGGCCAACGTCCTGACTTTC. It is translated as CASSLLTGTGANVLTF. The J gene is TRBJ2-6, the V gene TRBV5-1; tentative D call: TRBD1 (6 bases). Germline loops: CDR1 SGHRS, CDR2 YFSETQ. The CDR3 consists of 16 residues. V was clipped by 1 base and J by 4 bases, with 12 bases between them.

CDR3 sequence: CASSIGSLMNTEAFF. Written as DNA, the CDR3 is TGTGCCAGTAGTATAGGAAGCCTCATGAACACTGAAGCTTTCTTT. The V gene is TRBV19, the J gene TRBJ1-1; D not resolved. The germline CDR1 and CDR2 sequences are LNHDA and SQIVND (reference sequence). The CDR3 totals 15 residues. V lost 1 base and J lost 0, with 9 bases in between.

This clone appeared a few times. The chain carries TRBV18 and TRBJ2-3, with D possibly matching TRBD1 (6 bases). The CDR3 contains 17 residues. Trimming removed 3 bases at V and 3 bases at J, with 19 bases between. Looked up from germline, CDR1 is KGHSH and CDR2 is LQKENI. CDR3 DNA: TGTGCCAGCTCACCCACTGAGGCAGGGGATATGACAGATACGCAGTATTTT. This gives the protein CASSPTEAGDMTDTQYF.

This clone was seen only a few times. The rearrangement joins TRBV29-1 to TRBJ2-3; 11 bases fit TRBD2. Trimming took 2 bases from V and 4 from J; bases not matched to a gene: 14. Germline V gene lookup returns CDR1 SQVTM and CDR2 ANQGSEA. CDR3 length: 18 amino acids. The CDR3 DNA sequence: TGCAGCGTTGAAACATTTAGCGGGAGGGCCAAGGGTCCAGATACGCAGTATTTT. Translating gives CSVETFSGRAKGPDTQYF.

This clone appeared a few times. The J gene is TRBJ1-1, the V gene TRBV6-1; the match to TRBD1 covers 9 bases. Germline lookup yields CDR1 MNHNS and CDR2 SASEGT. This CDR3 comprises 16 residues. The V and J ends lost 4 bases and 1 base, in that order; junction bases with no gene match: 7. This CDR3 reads CASSGYLQGANTEAFF. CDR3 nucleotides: TGTGCCAGCAGTGGGTACCTACAGGGGGCGAACACTGAAGCTTTCTTT.

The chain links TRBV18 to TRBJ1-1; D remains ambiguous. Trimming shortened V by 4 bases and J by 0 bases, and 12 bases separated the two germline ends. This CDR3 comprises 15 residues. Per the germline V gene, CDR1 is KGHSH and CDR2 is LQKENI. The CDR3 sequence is CASSREMQVNTEAFF. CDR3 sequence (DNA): TGTGCCAGCTCACGGGAGATGCAGGTGAACACTGAAGCTTTCTTT.

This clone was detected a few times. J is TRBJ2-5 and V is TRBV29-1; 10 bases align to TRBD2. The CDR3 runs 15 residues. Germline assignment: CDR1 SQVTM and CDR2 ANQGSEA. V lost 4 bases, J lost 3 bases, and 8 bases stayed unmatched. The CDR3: CSVGSSGRWKETQYF. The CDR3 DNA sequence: TGCAGCGTTGGGTCTAGCGGGAGATGGAAAGAGACCCAGTACTTC.

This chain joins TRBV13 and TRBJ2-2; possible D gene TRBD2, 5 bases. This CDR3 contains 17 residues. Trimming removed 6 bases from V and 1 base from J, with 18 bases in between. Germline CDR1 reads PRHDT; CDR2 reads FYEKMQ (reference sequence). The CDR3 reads CASRRDRGLLNTGELFF. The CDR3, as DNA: TGTGCCAGCAGGCGAGATCGCGGACTCTTGAACACCGGGGAGCTGTTTTTT.

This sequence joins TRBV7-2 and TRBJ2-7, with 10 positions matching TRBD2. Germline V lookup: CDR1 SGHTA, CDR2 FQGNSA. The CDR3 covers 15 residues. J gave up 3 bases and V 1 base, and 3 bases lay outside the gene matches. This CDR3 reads CASSLVRTSGYEQYF. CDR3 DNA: TGTGCCAGCAGCTTAGTCCGGACTAGCGGCTACGAGCAGTACTTC.

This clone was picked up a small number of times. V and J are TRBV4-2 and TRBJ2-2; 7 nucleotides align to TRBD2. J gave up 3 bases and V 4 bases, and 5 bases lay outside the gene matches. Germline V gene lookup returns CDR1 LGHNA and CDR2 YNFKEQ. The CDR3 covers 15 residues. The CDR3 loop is CASSREGPYTGELFF. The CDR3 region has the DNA TGTGCCAGCAGCCGGGAGGGCCCCTACACCGGGGAGCTGTTTTTT.